Shown below are 23 T cell receptor beta chains from a single sample sequenced in a study of T cell repertoires in cytomegalovirus infection. TCRdb re-called the reads with MiXCR, one entry per CDR3 protein. The data contain 300,000 to 450,000 distinct CDR3 sequences, 15% to 20% of them seen just once; the ten biggest clones take up roughly 9%. The sequencing input was PBMCs. These receptors were collected from a human donor in good health (CMV status not recorded). Some clones in this sample may be carry-over from other donors' samples.

This clonotype was counted between two and nine times. The genes are TRBV7-2 and TRBJ2-7; no clear D gene. Germline CDR1 SGHTA, CDR2 FQGNSA. CDR3 length: 13 residues. Trimming removed 2 bases at V and 4 bases at J, with 9 bases between. This CDR3 reads CASSLKVGYEQYF. DNA of the CDR3: TGTGCCAGCAGCTTAAAGGTCGGGTACGAGCAGTACTTC. Using reference TRBV7-2 and TRBJ2-7 for the parts outside the CDR3, the full variable domain is GAGVSQSPSNKVTEKGKDVELRCDPISGHTALYWYRQSLGQGLEFLIYFQGNSAPDKSGLPSDRFSAERTGGSVSTLTIQRTQQEDSAVYLCASSLKVGYEQYFGPGTRLTVT.

This clonotype appeared a few times. V and J are TRBV2 and TRBJ2-7; TRBD1 aligns across 7 bases. CDR3 length: 14 residues. CDR1 is SNHLY and CDR2 is FYNNEI in the germline V gene. V trimming: 1 base; J trimming: 5 bases; junction bases outside the gene matches: 5. The CDR3 loop is CASSEDRGIDEQYF. The CDR3 nucleotides are TGTGCCAGCAGTGAAGACAGGGGTATTGACGAGCAGTACTTC.

This clonotype was picked up many times. The chain links TRBV7-8 to TRBJ2-1, with TRBD2 as a possible D gene (6 bases). The CDR3 contains 11 residues. In germline, CDR1 is SGHVS, CDR2 FQNEAQ. This CDR3 reads CSGRPMNEQFF. The CDR3 bases are TGTTCGGGGAGGCCCATGAATGAGCAGTTCTTC.

The V gene is TRBV6-1, the J gene TRBJ2-5; D is uncertain. The CDR3 loop spans 15 amino acids. Germline CDR1 is MNHNS and CDR2 is SASEGT. Trimming took off 5 bases at V and 5 bases at J, with 18 bases between the two ends. This CDR3 reads CASSRSIERRETQYF. CDR3 coding DNA: TGTGCCAGCAGTCGGAGTATTGAAAGACGGGAGACCCAGTACTTC.

This clonotype was seen at least ten times. This chain connects TRBV7-9 to TRBJ2-7, with D hard to call. Germline-derived CDR1 and CDR2 are SEHNR and FQNEAQ (reference sequence). V lost 1 base to trimming and J lost 3 bases, with 10 bases between them. CDR3 length equals 14 residues. CDR3 coding DNA: TGTGCCAGCAGCTTAGATGGTTCAGACTACGAGCAGTACTTC. Translated: CASSLDGSDYEQYF.

V usage is TRBV7-3 and J usage is TRBJ2-5; unclear D gene. This CDR3 has 14 residues. CDR1 and CDR2 (germline): SGHTA, FQGTGA. Between the trimmed V and J ends, which lost 3 bases and 1 base, there was a span of 9 bases. The CDR3 reads CASSFEDFQETQYF. DNA for the CDR3: TGTGCCAGCAGCTTTGAAGACTTCCAAGAGACCCAGTACTTC.

The rearrangement joins TRBV10-3 to TRBJ1-1, with a tentative D call TRBD1 (5 bases). The CDR3 sequence is 14 residues long. V lost 6 bases and J 2 bases, leaving 13 bases between the germline ends. Germline-derived CDR1 and CDR2 are ENHRY and SYGVKD. In DNA form, the CDR3 reads TGTGCCATCAGCAGAACAGGCCTCAACACTGAAGCTTTCTTT. It specifies CAISRTGLNTEAFF.

This clonotype was detected ten times or more. The chain has TRBV7-9 and TRBJ2-3, with 11 positions matching TRBD2. J was trimmed by 2 bases and V by 3 bases; bases with no gene match: 7. The CDR3 is 17 amino acids. Germline assignment: CDR1 SEHNR and CDR2 FQNEAQ (reference sequence). The DNA of the CDR3 is TGTGCCAGCAGCTTGCCTAGCGGGGGGTCTTACACAGATACGCAGTATTTT. Encoded protein: CASSLPSGGSYTDTQYF. Based on the CDR3 plus reference TRBV7-9 and TRBJ2-3, the full variable domain is DTGVSQNPRHKITKRGQNVTFRCDPISEHNRLYWYRQTLGQGPEFLTYFQNEAQLEKSRLLSDRFSAERPKGSFSTLEIQRTEQGDSAMYLCASSLPSGGSYTDTQYFGPGTRLTVL.

The chain joins TRBV10-2 to TRBJ2-1; D gene unclear. Per germline, CDR1 WSHSY and CDR2 SAAADI. The CDR3 loop spans 10 amino acids. The germline V and J ends were trimmed by 3 bases and 8 bases, with 2 bases remaining between them. The CDR3 DNA reads TGCGCCAGCAGTGACGATGAGCAGTTCTTC. Encoded protein: CASSDDEQFF.

This clonotype was recorded many times. As DNA, the CDR3 is TGTGCCAGCTCACCAGTGACAGGGGACACTGAAGCTTTCTTT. Its translation: CASSPVTGDTEAFF. The rearrangement links TRBV18 to TRBJ1-1, with 8 bases lining up with TRBD1. The CDR3 extends over 14 amino acids. Per the germline V gene, CDR1 is KGHSH and CDR2 is LQKENI. Trimming took 2 bases from V and 3 from J; bases not matched to a gene: 2.

This chain connects TRBV11-2 to TRBJ2-1; TRBD1 agrees at 9 bases. The V gene end was trimmed by 1 base and the J gene end by 10 bases; junction bases not matched to a gene: 5. The V gene's germline CDR1 is SGHAT and CDR2 FQNNGV. The length of the CDR3 is 14 residues. The CDR3 DNA reads TGTGCCAGCAGCTTAGTCCGGGACAGGGCAGAGCAGTTCTTC. Protein product: CASSLVRDRAEQFF. Looking up the rest from reference TRBV11-2 and TRBJ2-1 gives the full variable domain: EAGVAQSPRYKIIEKRQSVAFWCNPISGHATLYWYQQILGQGPKLLIQFQNNGVVDDSQLPKDRFSAERLKGVDSTLKIQPAKLEDSAVYLCASSLVRDRAEQFFGPGTRLTVL.

This clonotype was observed many times. The V and J genes are TRBV7-8 and TRBJ2-1, with D possibly TRBD2 on 6 matching bases. Trimming cost V 5 bases and J 4 bases, with 21 bases left between them. The CDR3 is 17 amino acids. The germline V gene has CDR1 SGHVS and CDR2 FQNEAQ. As DNA, the CDR3 is TGTGCCAGCAGCCCTTGGCAGGGCGGGATAAGGTACAATGAGCAGTTCTTC. It specifies CASSPWQGGIRYNEQFF.

This chain joins TRBV5-6 and TRBJ2-1; D may be TRBD1 (5 bases). Germline V CDR1 and CDR2: SGHDT, YYEEEE. V lost 0 bases to trimming and J lost 5 bases, with 12 bases between them. The CDR3 runs 15 residues. The CDR3 sequence: CASSLVDRINNEQFF. CDR3 in DNA: TGTGCCAGCAGCTTGGTCGACAGAATAAACAATGAGCAGTTCTTC.

This clonotype was counted at least ten times. The chain is built from TRBV10-3 and TRBJ1-5; TRBD1 aligns across 8 bases. CDR1 is ENHRY and CDR2 is SYGVKD in the germline V gene. This CDR3 is 16 amino acids long. V trimming: 4 bases; J trimming: 2 bases; junction bases outside the gene matches: 7. The CDR3 loop is CAISAQGAPGNQPQHF. The CDR3 coding sequence is TGTGCCATCAGTGCTCAGGGGGCACCGGGCAATCAGCCCCAGCATTTT.

This clonotype showed up just a few times. The gene calls are TRBV28 and TRBJ1-1; no reliable D call. V was cut by 5 bases and J by 1 base, with 8 bases left in between. CDR3 size: 13 residues. Germline-derived CDR1 and CDR2 are MDHEN and SYDVKM. CDR3 in amino acids: CASSRVSNTEAFF. The CDR3 region has the DNA TGTGCCAGCAGTCGCGTTTCGAACACTGAAGCTTTCTTT.

The chain links TRBV11-2 to TRBJ2-1; tentative D call: TRBD2 (7 bases). This CDR3 spans 15 amino acids. V was pared by 1 base and J by 5 bases, with 12 bases between. Germline V gene data show CDR1 as SGHAT and CDR2 as FQNNGV. The CDR3 loop is CASSLATGRDNEQFF. The CDR3 DNA sequence: TGTGCCAGCAGCTTAGCCACAGGGAGGGACAATGAGCAGTTCTTC.

V usage is TRBV29-1 and J usage is TRBJ2-5, with D possibly TRBD2 on 6 matching bases. The CDR3 runs to 15 residues. Germline V gene sequence: CDR1 SQVTM, CDR2 ANQGSEA. Trimming left V 6 bases short and J 1 base short, with 18 bases between. Written as DNA, the CDR3 is TGCAGCGTCGCTCGGGGCGGGACCCTCCAAGAGACCCAGTACTTC. It encodes CSVARGGTLQETQYF.

A few counts support this clonotype. The CDR3 sequence: CASSWGSDYNSPLHF. DNA for the CDR3: TGTGCCAGCAGCTGGGGATCGGACTATAATTCACCCCTCCACTTT. V is TRBV3-1 and J is TRBJ1-6, with D unclear. Trimming took 5 bases from V and 3 from J, leaving 11 bases between them. Germline V gene data show CDR1 as LGHDT and CDR2 as YNNKEL (reference sequence). CDR3 length: 15 amino acids.

With respect to this clonotype: A read error may explain this, as a much larger clone is one base away. V and J are TRBV12-3 or TRBV12-4 and TRBJ2-7; 9 nucleotides align to TRBD2. The CDR3 loop spans 15 amino acids. The DNA of the CDR3 is TGTGCCAGCGGTTTTAGTGGCGGGAGGGCCTACGAGCAGTACTTC. It translates to CASGFSGGRAYEQYF.

This clonotype was seen just once. The J gene is TRBJ1-2, the V gene TRBV19; 8 bases agree with TRBD1. The CDR3 is 14 residues long. Trimming cost V 11 bases and J 1 base; bases outside gene matches: 9. In germline, CDR1 is LNHDA, CDR2 SQIVND (reference sequence). The DNA of the CDR3 is TGTGCCTCTCGGTCGGGACAGGATAACTATGGCTACACCTTC. Its protein product is CASRSGQDNYGYTF.

This rearrangement joins TRBV10-3 to TRBJ2-7, with 10 bases that match TRBD1. The trim removed 1 base at V and 3 bases at J, leaving 0 bases unmatched. From germline, CDR1 is ENHRY and CDR2 SYGVKD. The CDR3 is made up of 14 amino acids. The CDR3 loop reads CAISEWTGGYEQYF. The CDR3 nucleotides are TGTGCCATCAGTGAGTGGACAGGGGGCTACGAGCAGTACTTC.

This clonotype has only a few counts. V gene TRBV7-2 combines with J gene TRBJ2-1, with D unclear. Germline loops: CDR1 SGHTA, CDR2 FQGNSA. Trimming left V 3 bases short and J 8 bases short, with 11 bases between. The CDR3 consists of 13 residues. The CDR3 DNA sequence: TGTGCCAGCAGCTTCACGGCCTGGGATGAGCAGTTCTTC. Protein product: CASSFTAWDEQFF.

This clonotype came up many times. The CDR3 nucleotides are TGTGCCAGCAGCTTAGCCCGGGGGGGATTCACAGATACGCAGTATTTT. Its translation is CASSLARGGFTDTQYF. This chain joins TRBV7-2 and TRBJ2-3; 8 bases are shared with TRBD2. This CDR3 contains 16 residues. With 0 bases clipped from V and 2 bases from J, the junction kept 4 bases outside the gene matches. Per germline, CDR1 SGHTA and CDR2 FQGNSA.